Listed below are T cell receptor beta chains from one sample, sequenced in a study of blood T cell repertoires in COVID-19. Using immunoSEQ multiplex PCR, the repertoire was profiled, and TCRdb retains in-frame clones only, with some absent. The table includes under 250,000 clones, approximately 84% detected once. Sample: peripheral blood. The source is a woman in her forties or fifties with active or convalescent COVID-19. CDR3s include the opening cysteine and the closing phenylalanine or tryptophan. The D gene is left open where the match is weak. Not all rows give a size; the values are once, few, many and, for expanded clones, a class.

d_call	v_call	clone_size	j_call	cdr3_aa	cdr3_nt
TRBD1	TRBV4-1	many	TRBJ1-2	CASSQDRGGYGYTF	TGCGCCAGCAGCCAGGACAGGGGAGGCTATGGCTACACCTTC
-	TRBV10-1	-	TRBJ2-3	CASSEALPEDTQYF	TGCGCCAGCAGTGAAGCCCTCCCGGAGGATACGCAGTATTTT
TRBD1	TRBV19	-	TRBJ1-5	CASSINRGKPQHF	TGTGCCAGTAGTATAAACAGGGGAAAGCCCCAGCATTTT
-	TRBV3-1/TRBV3-2	-	TRBJ1-1	CASSQLSTEAFF	TGTGCCAGCAGCCAGCTCAGCACTGAAGCTTTCTTT
TRBD1	TRBV4-1	-	TRBJ2-1	CASSLTGDGYNEQFF	TGCGCCAGCAGCCTGACAGGGGATGGCTACAATGAGCAGTTCTTC
-	TRBV6-2/TRBV6-3	-	TRBJ1-2	CASSPRGNYGYTF	TGTGCCAGCAGTCCCCGGGGAAACTATGGCTACACCTTC
TRBD2	TRBV28	-	TRBJ2-3	CASGPAGGSADTQYF	TGTGCCAGCGGACCTGCCGGGGGGTCGGCAGATACGCAGTATTTT
-	TRBV7-8	-	TRBJ1-3	CASSFSGIGNTIYF	TGTGCCAGCAGCTTTTCGGGAATTGGAAACACCATATATTTT
-	TRBV5-1	-	TRBJ1-1	CASSLVVNRVNTEAFF	TGCGCCAGCAGCTTGGTGGTGAACAGGGTGAACACTGAAGCTTTCTTT
-	TRBV27	-	TRBJ2-2	CASSPLGGGRLNTGELFF	TGTGCCAGCAGTCCCCTAGGGGGCGGGAGGCTGAACACCGGGGAGCTGTTTTTT
-	TRBV6-1	-	TRBJ1-5	CASSEAAGRSNQPQHF	TGTGCCAGCAGTGAAGCGGCGGGTAGGAGCAATCAGCCCCAGCATTTT
-	TRBV5-1	-	TRBJ1-2	CASSPRGLYGGYTF	TGCGCCAGCTCCCCCCGGGGGTTGTATGGTGGCTACACCTTC
-	TRBV27	-	TRBJ1-6	CASSLSGRANSPLHF	TGTGCCAGCAGTTTATCGGGCAGGGCGAATTCACCCCTCCACTTT
TRBD1	TRBV5-1	-	TRBJ1-5	CASSSGQGSQPQHF	TGCGCCAGCAGCTCGGGACAGGGGAGTCAGCCCCAGCATTTT
-	TRBV10-3	-	TRBJ1-3	CAISEKGSGNTIYF	TGTGCCATCAGTGAAAAAGGGAGTGGAAACACCATATATTTT
TRBD2	TRBV27	-	TRBJ2-5	CASSPPGTSGGETQYF	TGTGCCAGCAGTCCCCCGGGGACTAGCGGGGGAGAGACCCAGTACTTC
-	TRBV5-1	once	TRBJ1-1	CASSLTGRGYTEAFF	TGCGCCAGCAGCTTGACAGGGCGCGGGTACACTGAAGCTTTCTTT
-	TRBV6-1	once	TRBJ1-6	CASSEVPGISSPLHF	TGTGCCAGCAGTGAAGTTCCGGGGATTTCTTCACCCCTCCACTTT
-	TRBV7-9	-	TRBJ2-1	CASSQPAVYNEQFF	TGTGCCAGCAGTCAACCCGCGGTTTACAATGAGCAGTTCTTC
TRBD1	TRBV11-2	-	TRBJ1-1	CASSWGDSMNTEAFF	TGTGCCAGCAGCTGGGGGGACAGCATGAACACTGAAGCTTTCTTT
TRBD2	TRBV7-9	few	TRBJ2-7	CASSAGLAGGEQYF	TGTGCCAGCAGCGCAGGACTAGCGGGAGGAGAGCAGTACTTC
-	TRBV29-1	-	TRBJ2-3	CSAQGDTQYF	TGCAGCGCCCAGGGGGATACGCAGTATTTT
-	TRBV7-2	-	TRBJ1-2	CASSLVDIYGYTF	TGTGCCAGCAGCTTAGTGGACATCTATGGCTACACCTTC
-	TRBV18	-	TRBJ2-5	CASSPLGGPQETQYF	TGTGCCAGCTCACCGCTGGGGGGACCCCAAGAGACCCAGTACTTC
-	TRBV5-6	-	TRBJ2-7	CASSLGADYGQYF	TGTGCCAGCAGCTTGGGGGCAGATTACGGGCAGTACTTC
TRBD1	TRBV5-1	few	TRBJ1-2	CASSSWTGGQGYTF	TGCGCCAGCAGCTCCTGGACAGGGGGCCAGGGCTACACCTTC
TRBD2	TRBV19	-	TRBJ2-3	CASSKTSGITDTQYF	TGTGCCAGTAGTAAGACTAGCGGGATCACAGATACGCAGTATTTT
-	TRBV28	-	TRBJ1-6	CASSLGLLRDSPLHF	TGTGCCAGCAGCCTAGGACTGCTGAGGGATTCACCCCTCCACTTT
-	TRBV27	few	TRBJ2-5	CASSPDTEGETQYF	TGTGCCAGCAGTCCCGATACCGAGGGAGAGACCCAGTACTTC
TRBD2	TRBV28	-	TRBJ2-7	CASSPTFGSGTFYEQYF	TGTGCCAGCAGTCCGACCTTTGGTAGCGGGACCTTCTACGAGCAGTACTTC
TRBD1	TRBV28	few	TRBJ1-2	CASSLWRTGFAYGYTF	TGTGCCAGCAGTTTATGGAGGACAGGGTTCGCCTATGGCTACACCTTC
TRBD1	TRBV6-5	-	TRBJ2-2	CASRGDRVSPWELFF	TGTGCCAGCAGGGGGGACAGGGTTTCGCCCTGGGAGCTGTTTTTT
TRBD1	TRBV12-5	-	TRBJ2-7	CASGTSGTAFKQYF	TGTGCTAGTGGTACTTCCGGGACAGCGTTTAAGCAGTACTTC
-	TRBV27	once	TRBJ1-1	CASSFRVGTEAFF	TGTGCCAGCAGTTTTCGGGTAGGCACTGAAGCTTTCTTT
TRBD1	TRBV7-2	-	TRBJ1-4	CASSPQTGIGEKLFF	TGTGCCAGCAGCCCGCAGACAGGGATAGGCGAAAAACTGTTTTTT
TRBD1	TRBV4-1	-	TRBJ1-2	CASSPGQGLGYTF	TGCGCCAGCAGCCCGGGACAGGGGCTTGGCTACACCTTC
-	TRBV5-1	few	TRBJ2-1	CASSLVSGSNNEQFF	TGCGCCAGCAGCTTGGTTAGCGGTTCAAACAATGAGCAGTTCTTC